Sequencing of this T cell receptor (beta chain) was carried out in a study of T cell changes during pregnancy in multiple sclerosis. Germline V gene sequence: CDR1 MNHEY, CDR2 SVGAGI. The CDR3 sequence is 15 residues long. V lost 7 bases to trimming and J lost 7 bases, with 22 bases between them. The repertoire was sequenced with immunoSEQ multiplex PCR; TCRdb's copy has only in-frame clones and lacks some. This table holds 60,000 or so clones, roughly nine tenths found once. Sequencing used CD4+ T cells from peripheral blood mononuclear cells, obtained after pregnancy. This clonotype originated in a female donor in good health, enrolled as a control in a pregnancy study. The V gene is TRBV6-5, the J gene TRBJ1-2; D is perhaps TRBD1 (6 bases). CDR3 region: CASNRFAGASSGYTF. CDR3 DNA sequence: TGTGCCAGCAACCGTTTCGCGGGGGCGTCGAGTGGCTACACCTTC.